This T cell receptor beta chain was recovered during a study of immune cell composition in non-small cell lung cancer. Findings of the study overall: Clones >0.5% enriched in tumour were rarer in adenocarcinoma (around 33%) than squamous (approximately 80%).

A few counts support this clone. Its target is not known. Sequencing used immunoSEQ multiplex PCR; TCRdb keeps in-frame clones, though not all of them. The sample yields about 2,500 clones, roughly four fifths seen once. CDR1 and CDR2 from the germline V gene are SGHNT and YYREEE (reference sequence). V lost 3 bases and J 1 base, leaving 7 bases between the germline ends. The CDR3 covers 13 residues. This TCR came from a human donor with non-small cell lung cancer. The chain joins TRBV5-4 to TRBJ1-1; weak D call: TRBD1 (5 bases). The specimen was lung tumor tissue. The CDR3 DNA is TGTGCCAGCAGCTCAGGACAGAACACTGAAGCTTTCTTT. This encodes CASSSGQNTEAFF.